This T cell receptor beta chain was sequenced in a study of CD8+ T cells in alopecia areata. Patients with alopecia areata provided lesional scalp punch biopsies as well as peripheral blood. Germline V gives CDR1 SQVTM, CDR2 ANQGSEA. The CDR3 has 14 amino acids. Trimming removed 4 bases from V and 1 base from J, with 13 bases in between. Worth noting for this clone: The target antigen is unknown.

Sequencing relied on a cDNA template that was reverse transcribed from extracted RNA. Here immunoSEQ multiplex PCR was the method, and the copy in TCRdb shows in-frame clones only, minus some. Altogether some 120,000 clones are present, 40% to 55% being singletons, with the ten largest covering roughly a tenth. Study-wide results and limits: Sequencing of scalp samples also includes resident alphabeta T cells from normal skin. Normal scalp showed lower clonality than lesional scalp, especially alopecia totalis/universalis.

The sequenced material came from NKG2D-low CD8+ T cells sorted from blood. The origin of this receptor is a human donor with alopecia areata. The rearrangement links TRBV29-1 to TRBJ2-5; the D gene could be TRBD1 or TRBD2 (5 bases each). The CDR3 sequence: CSVAGQGTQETQYF. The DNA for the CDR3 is TGCAGCGTTGCAGGCCAAGGGACCCAAGAGACCCAGTACTTC.